This passage covers 21 T cell receptor beta chains from one sample sequenced in a study of beta chain features in type 1 diabetes. The sequenced template was cDNA made from the entire isolated RNA. The method was immunoSEQ multiplex PCR; TCRdb's version includes in-frame clones alone and lacks a portion of them. Of 250,000 to 350,000 clones in the sample, approximately 11% were seen once. The source material was naive CD4+ T cells from blood. The receptors were gathered from a woman aged 30 to 39 in good health.

The chain uses TRBV18 and TRBJ2-7; D is uncertain. Germline V gives CDR1 KGHSH, CDR2 LQKENI. CDR3 length equals 15 residues. V lost 3 bases and J lost 3, with 15 bases in between. CDR3 DNA sequence: TGTGCCAGCTCACCCGACCCGGCGTCGGGCTACGAGCAGTACTTC. Encoded protein: CASSPDPASGYEQYF.

V and J are TRBV7-2 and TRBJ2-1, with 8 bases that match TRBD2. CDR1 and CDR2 from the germline V gene are SGHTA and FQGNSA. Losses at the gene ends were 3 bases for V and 3 bases for J; bases not matched to a gene: 7. This CDR3 is 16 amino acids long. This CDR3 reads CASSFTSGSVYNEQFF. The CDR3 DNA follows: TGTGCCAGCAGCTTTACCAGCGGGAGTGTCTACAATGAGCAGTTCTTC.

A remark on this clone: Other DNA variants within this sample encode the same CDR3. The V and J genes are TRBV2 and TRBJ2-7; no definite D call. V shed 6 bases and J shed 1 base, with 7 bases lying between them. Germline loops: CDR1 SNHLY, CDR2 FYNNEI. The CDR3 has 12 residues. CDR3 loop: CASRAPSYEQYF. In nucleotides, the CDR3 is TGTGCCAGCAGGGCACCATCCTACGAGCAGTACTTC.

This clone was counted between two and nine times. CDR3 sequence (DNA): TGCGCCAGCAGCCTTGGGACAGGTCGGGCCACCGGGGAGCTGTTTTTT. Amino acid sequence: CASSLGTGRATGELFF. The chain couples TRBV4-3 to TRBJ2-2, with TRBD1 matching over 8 bases. The germline gives CDR1 LGHNA, CDR2 YSLEER. V shed 4 bases, J shed 4 bases, and the junction held 8 bases outside the gene matches. The CDR3 has 16 amino acids.

V and J are TRBV10-3 and TRBJ2-3; 11 bases are shared with TRBD2. Germline-derived CDR1 and CDR2 are ENHRY and SYGVKD. V was pared by 3 bases and J by 2 bases, with 4 bases of the junction left unmatched. The CDR3 consists of 16 residues. The CDR3 DNA sequence: TGTGCCATCAGTGATCCGGGACTAGCGGACACAGATACGCAGTATTTT. This gives the protein CAISDPGLADTDTQYF.

The rearrangement joins TRBV5-1 to TRBJ2-5, with TRBD1 matching over 7 bases. Per the germline V gene, CDR1 is SGHRS and CDR2 is YFSETQ. The junction had 12 bases not matched to a gene; V was cut back by 4 bases and J by 6 bases. The CDR3 loop spans 15 amino acids. CDR3 bases: TGCGCCAGCAGCCCCGTGGGGACAGAGGAGAAGACCCAGTACTTC. Translation gives CASSPVGTEEKTQYF.

This clone occurred a few times. This rearrangement joins TRBV15 to TRBJ2-7; TRBD2 might be the D (6 bases). The CDR3 consists of 15 residues. V was clipped by 7 bases and J by 0 bases, with 16 bases between them. In germline, CDR1 is LNHNV, CDR2 YYDKDF (reference sequence). The CDR3: CATTSDYPSSYEQYF. CDR3 in DNA: TGTGCCACCACCTCGGACTACCCCAGCTCCTACGAGCAGTACTTC.

This clone turned up a few times. This chain connects TRBV9 to TRBJ2-1; 7 positions match TRBD2. Germline V lookup: CDR1 SGDLS, CDR2 YYNGEE. The CDR3 has 15 amino acids. After removal of 0 bases from V and 4 bases from J, the junction contained 4 bases not matched to a gene. CDR3 DNA sequence: TGTGCCAGCAGCGTAGGGGGCGGGAGATACAATGAGCAGTTCTTC. Translation gives CASSVGGGRYNEQFF.

This clone has more than one count but fewer than ten. The V call is TRBV18, the J call TRBJ2-1; 7 bases line up with TRBD2. V lost 0 bases, J lost 6 bases, and 5 bases stayed unmatched. Germline assignment: CDR1 KGHSH and CDR2 LQKENI. The CDR3 totals 15 residues. Written as DNA, the CDR3 is TGTGCCAGCTCACCACCGGGAGGGCCATCCAATGAGCAGTTCTTC. This codes for CASSPPGGPSNEQFF.

This clone has only a few counts. The chain uses TRBV29-1 and TRBJ2-7; maybe TRBD2 (7 bases). V lost 5 bases and J lost 6, with 14 bases in between. CDR3 size: 12 residues. From germline, CDR1 is SQVTM and CDR2 ANQGSEA. DNA for the CDR3: TGCAGCGTTAAGCCGGGGGGCTCCGAGCAGTACTTC. This encodes CSVKPGGSEQYF.

V usage is TRBV6-5 and J usage is TRBJ2-2, with 7 bases fitting TRBD1. Germline CDR1 is MNHEY and CDR2 is SVGAGI. This CDR3 has 15 amino acids. V lost 8 bases, J lost 8 bases, and 14 bases stayed unmatched. The CDR3 protein is CASLKDRARAGELFF. The CDR3 DNA reads TGTGCCAGCTTGAAAGACAGGGCCCGAGCAGGGGAGCTGTTTTTT.

A few counts support this clone. One junction end does not reproduce the germline sequence, and a read error may be involved. The chain links TRBV7-7 to TRBJ2-5; 11 bases line up with TRBD2. The germline V gene encodes CDR1 SSHAT and CDR2 FNYEAQ (reference sequence). The CDR3 runs 13 residues. CDR3 coding DNA: TGTGCTAGCAGCCCCGGACTAGCGGGCTCCCAGTACTTC. Protein sequence: CASSPGLAGSQYF.

V and J are TRBV28 and TRBJ2-1, with 7 positions matching TRBD2. Germline V CDR1 and CDR2: MDHEN, SYDVKM. Trimming at V came to 5 bases and at J to 10 bases, leaving 8 bases not matched to a gene. This CDR3 region has 13 residues. CDR3 sequence (DNA): TGTGCCAGCAGTCCGGGGGGTCGGGGCGAGCAGTTCTTC. Its protein is CASSPGGRGEQFF.

This clone was seen more than once but under ten times. J is TRBJ1-1 and V is TRBV4-3; D ambiguous. Per germline, CDR1 LGHNA and CDR2 YSLEER. The CDR3 totals 13 residues. V lost 4 bases and J 1 base, leaving 7 bases between the germline ends. The CDR3 DNA is TGCGCCAGCAGCCTCCGGGGGAACACTGAAGCTTTCTTT. Its translation is CASSLRGNTEAFF.

This clone was observed a handful of times. J is TRBJ1-2 and V is TRBV30; D is perhaps TRBD1 (6 bases). Per germline, CDR1 GTSNPN and CDR2 SVGIG (reference sequence). Trimming pared 0 bases from V and 4 bases from J, leaving 9 bases between. CDR3 length: 13 residues. Here the CDR3 DNA reads TGTGCCTGGAGTGTGGCGGGGGCCTATGGCTACACCTTC. This sequence encodes CAWSVAGAYGYTF.

Only a few counts were recorded for this clone. The gene calls are TRBV19 and TRBJ2-6, with TRBD1 identical over 7 bases. V trimming: 7 bases; J trimming: 4 bases; junction bases outside the gene matches: 4. From germline, CDR1 is LNHDA and CDR2 SQIVND (reference sequence). This CDR3 spans 14 amino acids. The DNA for the CDR3 is TGTGCCAGTAAGGACAGGTCGGGGGCCAACGTCCTGACTTTC. This translates into CASKDRSGANVLTF.

The chain carries TRBV7-8 and TRBJ1-3, with 8 bases matching TRBD1. Germline lookup yields CDR1 SGHVS and CDR2 FQNEAQ. V dropped 10 bases and J dropped 2; count of bases not matched to a gene: 19. CDR3 length: 18 residues. The CDR3 here is CATKRDPTGDYAGNTIYF. The CDR3 DNA reads TGTGCCACCAAGAGGGATCCGACAGGGGACTACGCTGGAAACACCATATATTTT.

The chain combines TRBV5-4 with TRBJ2-7; TRBD2 agrees at 9 bases. Germline values: CDR1 SGHNT, CDR2 YYREEE (reference sequence). V lost 0 bases and J lost 6; bases outside the gene matches: 4. The CDR3 covers 14 residues. This CDR3 reads CASSLELAGSEQYF. CDR3 sequence (DNA): TGTGCCAGCAGCTTGGAGCTAGCGGGATCCGAGCAGTACTTC.

V and J are TRBV7-2 and TRBJ2-7; TRBD1 might be the D (5 bases). CDR1 SGHTA and CDR2 FQGNSA come from the germline V gene. Trimming cost V 6 bases and J 6 bases, with 21 bases left between them. The CDR3 covers 15 residues. CDR3 in DNA: TGTGCCAGCAGTTCCTCTTCAGGGCAGGGTAGCGAGCAGTACTTC. Protein: CASSSSSGQGSEQYF.

This clone was found a few times. The chain combines TRBV7-2 with TRBJ2-3; tentative D call: TRBD1 (6 bases). The CDR3 is made up of 15 amino acids. V was pared by 5 bases and J by 5 bases, with 17 bases between. Germline CDR1 reads SGHTA; CDR2 reads FQGNSA. In DNA, the CDR3 is TGTGCCAGCAGCCCCTGGGACAACCTAGAAGATACGCAGTATTTT. Translated: CASSPWDNLEDTQYF. The entire variable domain, with the rest obtained from reference TRBV7-2 and TRBJ2-3, is as follows: GAGVSQSPSNKVTEKGKDVELRCDPISGHTALYWYRQSLGQGLEFLIYFQGNSAPDKSGLPSDRFSAERTGGSVSTLTIQRTQQEDSAVYLCASSPWDNLEDTQYFGPGTRLTVL.

The rearrangement uses TRBV9 and TRBJ2-3; the D gene is possibly TRBD2 (6 bases). This CDR3 is 16 amino acids long. The V gene lost 2 bases and the J gene lost 0 bases, with 13 bases spanning the gap. Looked up from germline, CDR1 is SGDLS and CDR2 is YYNGEE. CDR3 in amino acids: CASSVGTSTSTDTQYF. The CDR3 nucleotides are TGTGCCAGCAGCGTCGGGACTTCAACTAGCACAGATACGCAGTATTTT.